The rows below give T cell receptor beta chains drawn from one sample of a study of blood T cell repertoires in COVID-19. Data came from immunoSEQ multiplex PCR; TCRdb stores just in-frame clones and leaves some out. The sample has roughly 64,000 clones; roughly 70% are singletons. The sample taken for sequencing was PBMCs or T cells enriched from blood (not recorded which). Receptors originate from an older woman who had been exposed to COVID-19. Both conserved end residues are part of each CDR3. The order of the fields is clone size, V gene, D gene, J gene, CDR3 DNA, CDR3 protein. A D gene is named only where the DNA matches it firmly. Clone size is not always given. Where it is, it says once, few, many or a class for expanded clones.

clone_size: NA; v_call: TRBV28; d_call: TRBD1; j_call: TRBJ1-2; cdr3_nt: TGTGCCAGCAGTCCACAGGGGGCCCGGTATGGCTACACCTTC; cdr3_aa: CASSPQGARYGYTF
clone_size: NA; v_call: TRBV6-6; d_call: NA; j_call: TRBJ1-2; cdr3_nt: TGTGCCAGCAGTCGGAGGGTTGGTCCGGGGAAGGACTATGGCTACACCTTC; cdr3_aa: CASSRRVGPGKDYGYTF
clone_size: NA; v_call: TRBV2; d_call: TRBD1; j_call: TRBJ1-2; cdr3_nt: TGTGCCTCCTCAAGCAGGGACAGGTCATATGGCTACACCTTC; cdr3_aa: CASSSRDRSYGYTF
clone_size: once; v_call: TRBV28; d_call: NA; j_call: TRBJ1-1; cdr3_nt: TGTGCCAGCAGTTTAAAAGGTAGCGCCACTGAAGCTTTCTTT; cdr3_aa: CASSLKGSATEAFF
clone_size: NA; v_call: TRBV7-9; d_call: TRBD2; j_call: TRBJ2-1; cdr3_nt: TGTGCCAGCAGCCACCGGACTAGCGGGAGAGATGAGCAGTTCTTC; cdr3_aa: CASSHRTSGRDEQFF
clone_size: few; v_call: TRBV7-7; d_call: NA; j_call: TRBJ2-2; cdr3_nt: TGTGCTAGCAGCTTAGGACGGGGTCGAGGCACCGGGGAGCTGTTTTTT; cdr3_aa: CASSLGRGRGTGELFF
clone_size: NA; v_call: TRBV6-5; d_call: TRBD1; j_call: TRBJ2-7; cdr3_nt: TGTGCCAGCAGAGTTAAACAGGGGGTAGGCGAGCAGTACTTC; cdr3_aa: CASRVKQGVGEQYF
clone_size: NA; v_call: TRBV14; d_call: NA; j_call: TRBJ2-7; cdr3_nt: TGTGCCAGCAGCCAAATGTTCCCAGATTACGAGCAGTACTTC; cdr3_aa: CASSQMFPDYEQYF
clone_size: NA; v_call: TRBV7-3; d_call: TRBD1; j_call: TRBJ1-1; cdr3_nt: TGTGCCAGCAGCCCCAGCGGACAGGTCACTGAAGCTTTCTTT; cdr3_aa: CASSPSGQVTEAFF
clone_size: NA; v_call: TRBV5-4; d_call: NA; j_call: TRBJ2-6; cdr3_nt: TGTGCCAGCAGCCCCGGGGGATTCTCTGGGGCCAACGTCCTGACTTTC; cdr3_aa: CASSPGGFSGANVLTF
clone_size: NA; v_call: TRBV30; d_call: NA; j_call: TRBJ1-6; cdr3_nt: TGTGCCTGGAGTCCCGACAGTAATTCACCCCTCCACTTT; cdr3_aa: CAWSPDSNSPLHF